These 16 T cell receptor beta chains were sequenced from one sample in a study of graft-versus-host responses after intestinal transplantation. Their antigens are not known. This table comes from immunoSEQ multiplex PCR, and its TCRdb copy is limited to in-frame clones, with some not included. The table has roughly 89,000 clones, 91% seen once. Source: unstimulated CD4+ T cells sorted from spleen or lymph node cells, taken before intestinal transplant. These receptors were taken from a human donor who received an intestinal transplant.

This clone was counted once. The chain has TRBV19 and TRBJ2-3, with D tentatively TRBD2 (7 bases). This CDR3 contains 15 residues. Trimming took 7 bases from V and 4 from J, leaving 18 bases between them. The germline gives CDR1 LNHDA, CDR2 SQIVND (reference sequence). The CDR3 DNA sequence: TGTGCCAGTAATCTCGGGGGAGGGGGGGCAGATACGCAGTATTTT. Amino acids: CASNLGGGGADTQYF.

The gene calls are TRBV10-3 and TRBJ2-7; possible D gene TRBD1, 6 bases. The germline CDR1 and CDR2 sequences are ENHRY and SYGVKD. Between the trimmed V and J ends, which lost 0 bases and 4 bases, there was a span of 7 bases. The CDR3 covers 13 residues. Written as DNA, the CDR3 is TGTGCCATCAGTGAGTCTACAGGGTACGAGCAGTACTTC. It encodes CAISESTGYEQYF.

The chain combines TRBV7-8 with TRBJ2-3; 8 nucleotides line up with TRBD1. J was trimmed by 0 bases and V by 1 base; bases with no gene match: 0. CDR1 and CDR2 from the germline V gene are SGHVS and FQNEAQ. There are 15 residues in the CDR3. The CDR3 DNA reads as TGTGCCAGCAGCTTAGACAGGGGGAGCACAGATACGCAGTATTTT. Its translation: CASSLDRGSTDTQYF.

The chain recombines TRBV5-1 with TRBJ1-1; 7 bases are a match to TRBD1. CDR3 length equals 14 residues. Germline CDR1 SGHRS, CDR2 YFSETQ. J lost 6 bases, V lost 0 bases, and 5 bases had no gene match. CDR3 residues: CASSLVTGESEAFF. For the CDR3, the DNA is TGCGCCAGCAGCTTGGTTACAGGGGAGTCTGAAGCTTTCTTT.

The rearrangement joins TRBV4-3 to TRBJ1-4; D may be TRBD1 (6 bases). The V end lost 1 base, the J end lost 8 bases, and 8 bases lay between the germline ends. The CDR3 is 13 amino acids. Germline CDR1 is LGHNA and CDR2 is YSLEER. The CDR3 DNA sequence: TGCGCCAGCAGCCAAGCGGGGGGCGAAAAACTGTTTTTT. It specifies CASSQAGGEKLFF.

J is TRBJ2-5 and V is TRBV7-2; TRBD1 agrees at 9 bases. The CDR3 is 13 residues long. With V trimmed by 5 bases and J by 7 bases, 5 bases remained unmatched. CDR1 and CDR2 from the germline V gene are SGHTA and FQGNSA. DNA of the CDR3: TGTGCCAGCAGCATACAGGGGGCCGGGACCCAGTACTTC. Encoded protein: CASSIQGAGTQYF. Supplemented by reference TRBV7-2 and TRBJ2-5, the full variable domain reads GAGVSQSPSNKVTEKGKDVELRCDPISGHTALYWYRQSLGQGLEFLIYFQGNSAPDKSGLPSDRFSAERTGGSVSTLTIQRTQQEDSAVYLCASSIQGAGTQYFGPGTRLLVL.

The chain links TRBV5-4 to TRBJ2-5, with D unclear. The ends were cut back, 0 bases at V and 2 bases at J, with 5 bases in the middle. The length of the CDR3 is 13 residues. The germline V gene encodes CDR1 SGHNT and CDR2 YYREEE (reference sequence). CDR3: CASSLGQQETQYF. The CDR3 DNA reads TGTGCCAGCAGCTTGGGGCAGCAAGAGACCCAGTACTTC.

V and J are TRBV2 and TRBJ1-2; no firm D call. Germline values: CDR1 SNHLY, CDR2 FYNNEI. CDR3 length: 11 amino acids. V was clipped by 2 bases and J by 10 bases, with 8 bases between them. CDR3 amino acids: CASSELNFYTF. In DNA form, the CDR3 reads TGTGCCAGCAGTGAATTGAACTTCTACACCTTC.

This sequence joins TRBV5-1 and TRBJ2-1; D perhaps matches TRBD1 (6 bases). The CDR3 is made up of 13 amino acids. Trimming shortened V by 0 bases and J by 6 bases, and 7 bases separated the two germline ends. Germline V lookup: CDR1 SGHRS, CDR2 YFSETQ. The CDR3 bases are TGCGCCAGCAGCTTGGAACAGGGCAATGAGCAGTTCTTC. This codes for CASSLEQGNEQFF. Together with reference TRBV5-1 and TRBJ2-1, the CDR3 gives the full variable domain: KAGVTQTPRYLIKTRGQQVTLSCSPISGHRSVSWYQQTPGQGLQFLFEYFSETQRNKGNFPGRFSGRQFSNSRSEMNVSTLELGDSALYLCASSLEQGNEQFFGPGTRLTVL.

This chain joins TRBV30 and TRBJ1-3; possible D gene TRBD1, 6 bases. Germline-derived CDR1 and CDR2 are GTSNPN and SVGIG (reference sequence). Deletions cut 3 bases from V and 0 bases from J, with 12 bases between. CDR3 length equals 15 residues. The DNA of the CDR3 is TGTGCCTGGAGCTCAGGGGTGAACTCTGGAAACACCATATATTTT. The encoded protein is CAWSSGVNSGNTIYF.

V usage is TRBV12-5 and J usage is TRBJ2-1, with 9 bases lining up with TRBD2. CDR1 is LGHNT and CDR2 is FRNRAP in the germline V gene. The trim removed 1 base at V and 6 bases at J, leaving 4 bases unmatched. This CDR3 comprises 15 residues. CDR3 in DNA: TGTGCTAGTGGTTTGGGGGCGGGGGGGCCCAATGAGCAGTTCTTC. Residues: CASGLGAGGPNEQFF.

V gene TRBV6-5 combines with J gene TRBJ2-7; 7 bases line up with TRBD1. After removal of 5 bases from V and 5 bases from J, the junction contained 6 bases not matched to a gene. There are 13 residues in the CDR3. Per germline, CDR1 MNHEY and CDR2 SVGAGI. The CDR3 spells CASSATGEHEQYF. DNA for the CDR3: TGTGCCAGCAGTGCCACAGGGGAGCACGAGCAGTACTTC.

The CDR3 reads CATSSRQGLTYNEQFF. CDR3 sequence (DNA): TGTGCCACCAGCAGCCGACAGGGCCTTACCTACAATGAGCAGTTCTTC. The V call is TRBV15, the J call TRBJ2-1; 7 nucleotides agree with TRBD1. The CDR3 extends over 16 amino acids. Trimming took 3 bases from V and 2 from J; bases not matched to a gene: 7. The germline V gene has CDR1 LNHNV and CDR2 YYDKDF (reference sequence). Filled out from reference TRBV15 and TRBJ2-1, the complete variable domain reads DAMVIQNPRYQVTQFGKPVTLSCSQTLNHNVMYWYQQKSSQAPKLLFHYYDKDFNNEADTPDNFQSRRPNTSFCFLDIRSPGLGDTAMYLCATSSRQGLTYNEQFFGPGTRLTVL.

This chain joins TRBV7-9 and TRBJ1-6; D unclear. V was clipped by 5 bases and J by 1 base, with 9 bases between them. This CDR3 region has 15 residues. CDR1 and CDR2 (germline): SEHNR, FQNEAQ (reference sequence). The CDR3 DNA is TGTGCCAGCAGCCCCCGAGAGTCCTATAATTCACCCCTCCACTTT. Its protein is CASSPRESYNSPLHF.

The genes are TRBV6-6 and TRBJ2-3; 8 bases fit TRBD2. The CDR3 runs 15 residues. V lost 1 base and J lost 6; bases outside the gene matches: 6. In germline, CDR1 is MNHNY, CDR2 SVGAGI (reference sequence). CDR3 in amino acids: CASSYWSGGADTQYF. CDR3 DNA sequence: TGTGCCAGCAGTTACTGGTCGGGGGGGGCGGATACGCAGTATTTT.

This chain joins TRBV11-2 and TRBJ1-6; D call uncertain. The CDR3 extends over 14 amino acids. V dropped 1 base and J dropped 12 bases, with 13 bases sitting between them. Germline CDR1 SGHAT, CDR2 FQNNGV. The CDR3 spells CASSLGMGEGPLHF. The CDR3 DNA reads TGTGCCAGCAGCTTAGGGATGGGAGAGGGACCCCTCCACTTT.